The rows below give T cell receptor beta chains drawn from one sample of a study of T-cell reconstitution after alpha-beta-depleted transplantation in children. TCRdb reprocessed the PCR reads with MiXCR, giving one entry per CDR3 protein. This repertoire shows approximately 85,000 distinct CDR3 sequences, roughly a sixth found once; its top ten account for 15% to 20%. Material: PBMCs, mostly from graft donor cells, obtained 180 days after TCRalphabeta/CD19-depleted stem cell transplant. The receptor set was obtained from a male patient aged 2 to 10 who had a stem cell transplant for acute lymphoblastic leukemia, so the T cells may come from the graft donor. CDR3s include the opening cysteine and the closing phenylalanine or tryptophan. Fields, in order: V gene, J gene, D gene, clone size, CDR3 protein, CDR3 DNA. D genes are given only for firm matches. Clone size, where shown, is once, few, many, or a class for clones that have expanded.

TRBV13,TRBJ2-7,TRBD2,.,CASSSREAGDYEQYF,TGTGCCAGCAGCTCGCGGGAGGCGGGGGACTACGAGCAGTACTTC
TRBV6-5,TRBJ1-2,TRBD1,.,CASSYLRDRGGGYTF,TGTGCCAGCAGTTACCTCCGGGACAGGGGAGGGGGCTACACCTTC
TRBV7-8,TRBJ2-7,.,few,CASRLYLGGGQLSYEQYF,TGTGCCAGCAGACTTTACCTCGGAGGGGGACAACTCTCCTACGAGCAGTACTTC
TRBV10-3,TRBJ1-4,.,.,CAIRERSGSEKLFF,TGTGCCATCAGGGAACGGAGCGGAAGTGAAAAACTGTTTTTT
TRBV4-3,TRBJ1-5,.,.,CASSQARNQPQHF,TGCGCCAGCAGCCAAGCGAGGAATCAGCCCCAGCATTTT
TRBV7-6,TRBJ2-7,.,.,CASSLESTAYEQYF,TGTGCCAGCAGCTTAGAGAGCACAGCGTACGAGCAGTACTTC
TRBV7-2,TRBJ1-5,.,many,CASSLENQPQHF,TGTGCCAGCAGCTTAGAGAATCAGCCCCAGCATTTT
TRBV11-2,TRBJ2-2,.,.,CASSHNMGPNTGELFF,TGTGCCAGCAGCCACAATATGGGGCCGAACACCGGGGAGCTGTTTTTT
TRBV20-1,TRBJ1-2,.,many,CSASPDRYGYTF,TGCAGTGCTAGCCCAGACCGGTATGGCTACACCTTC
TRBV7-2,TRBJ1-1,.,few,CASSLVAGRTEAFF,TGTGCCAGCAGCTTAGTGGCAGGGCGGACTGAAGCTTTCTTT
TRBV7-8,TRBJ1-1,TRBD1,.,CASSLTGTAPLLTEAFF,TGTGCCAGCAGCCTCACCGGGACAGCCCCGCTTCTCACTGAAGCTTTCTTT
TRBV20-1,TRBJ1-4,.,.,CSARGSATNEKLFF,TGCAGTGCGCGGGGCTCGGCAACTAATGAAAAACTGTTTTTT
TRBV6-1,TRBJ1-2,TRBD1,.,CASSEPGQGRRGYTF,TGTGCCAGCAGTGAACCCGGACAGGGGCGCCGAGGCTACACCTTC
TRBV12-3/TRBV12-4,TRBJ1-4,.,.,CAISFSSFVVHATNEKLFF,TGTGCCATCAGTTTTTCGTCATTCGTGGTTCACGCAACTAATGAAAAACTGTTTTTT
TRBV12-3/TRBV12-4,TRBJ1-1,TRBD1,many,CASTFGQGKAFF,TGTGCCAGCACCTTCGGACAGGGGAAAGCTTTCTTT
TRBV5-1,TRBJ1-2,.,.,CASSGRGRVDYTF,TGCGCCAGCAGCGGCCGGGGTAGGGTGGACTACACCTTC
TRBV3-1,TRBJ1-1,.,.,CASSPVPGRMNTEAFF,TGTGCCAGCAGCCCTGTACCAGGACGGATGAACACTGAAGCTTTCTTT
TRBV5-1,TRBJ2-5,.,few,CASSLGLGRQETQYF,TGCGCCAGCAGCTTGGGCCTTGGGCGCCAGGAGACCCAGTACTTC
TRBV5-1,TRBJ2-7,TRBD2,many,CASSGSGRSSYEQYF,TGCGCCAGCAGCGGTAGCGGGAGGAGCTCCTACGAGCAGTACTTC
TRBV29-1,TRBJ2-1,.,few,CSVPGDWNEQFF,TGCAGCGTTCCGGGGGATTGGAATGAGCAGTTCTTC
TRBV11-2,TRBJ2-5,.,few,CASSLDREETQYF,TGTGCCAGCAGCTTAGACAGGGAAGAGACCCAGTACTTC
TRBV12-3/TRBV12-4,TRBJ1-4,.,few,CASSFRREKLFF,TGTGCCAGCAGTTTCAGAAGAGAAAAACTGTTTTTT
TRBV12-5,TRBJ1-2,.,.,CASGLAGPSGSYTF,TGTGCTAGTGGTTTGGCGGGACCCTCAGGGAGCTACACCTTC
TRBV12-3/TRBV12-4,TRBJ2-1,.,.,CASSTDPFRVRYGEQFF,TGTGCCAGCAGCACGGACCCGTTTAGGGTGCGTTACGGTGAGCAGTTCTTC
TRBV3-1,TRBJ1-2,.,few,CASSQGPWGNYGYTF,TGTGCCAGCAGCCAAGGCCCCTGGGGAAACTATGGCTACACCTTC
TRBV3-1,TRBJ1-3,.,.,CASSQEGVNTIYF,TGTGCCAGCAGCCAAGAAGGGGTTAACACCATATATTTT
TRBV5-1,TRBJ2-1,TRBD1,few,CASSLGQGALLRYNEQFF,TGCGCCAGCAGCTTGGGACAGGGTGCCCTTCTCCGCTACAATGAGCAGTTCTTC
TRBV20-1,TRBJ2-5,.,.,CSARDWLEETQYF,TGCAGTGCTAGAGATTGGTTGGAAGAGACCCAGTACTTC
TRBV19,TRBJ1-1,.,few,CASSGGLWNTEAFF,TGTGCCAGTAGTGGAGGATTGTGGAACACTGAAGCTTTCTTT
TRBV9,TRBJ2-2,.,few,CASSVGGQTGELFF,TGTGCCAGCAGCGTAGGGGGCCAAACCGGGGAGCTGTTTTTT
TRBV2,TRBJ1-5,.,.,CASKGVSNQPQHF,TGTGCCAGCAAGGGGGTGAGCAATCAGCCCCAGCATTTT
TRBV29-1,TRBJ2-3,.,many,CSVAVGGSTDTQYF,TGCAGCGTTGCGGTTGGGGGCAGCACAGATACGCAGTATTTT
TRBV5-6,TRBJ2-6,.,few,CASSLGAANVLTF,TGTGCCAGCAGCCTTGGTGCGGCCAACGTCCTGACTTTC
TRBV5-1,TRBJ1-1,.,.,CASSLADSSNTEAFF,TGCGCCAGCAGCTTGGCAGACAGCTCGAACACTGAAGCTTTCTTT
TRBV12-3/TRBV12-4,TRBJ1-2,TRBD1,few,CASSLKETGAYGYTF,TGTGCCAGCAGTTTAAAAGAAACAGGGGCCTATGGCTACACCTTC
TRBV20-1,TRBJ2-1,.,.,CSARVEGYEQFF,TGCAGTGCTAGAGTAGAAGGGTATGAGCAGTTCTTC
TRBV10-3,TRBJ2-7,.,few,CAISGGDNSYEQYF,TGTGCCATCAGTGGGGGGGACAATTCCTACGAGCAGTACTTC
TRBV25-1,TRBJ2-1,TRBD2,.,CASSEFRDYPYYNEQFF,TGTGCCAGCAGCGAATTCCGGGACTACCCATACTACAATGAGCAGTTCTTC
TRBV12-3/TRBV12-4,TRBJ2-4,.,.,CASSFRDIIAKNIQYF,TGTGCCAGCAGTTTTAGGGACATCATAGCCAAAAACATTCAGTACTTC
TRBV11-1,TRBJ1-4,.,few,CASSLSDRINEKLFF,TGTGCCAGCAGCTTATCCGACAGGATTAATGAAAAACTGTTTTTT
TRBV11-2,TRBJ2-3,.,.,CASSGEEQYF,TGTGCCAGCAGCGGGGAGGAGCAGTATTTT
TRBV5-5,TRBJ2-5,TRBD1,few,CASSLDRGHQETQYF,TGTGCCAGCAGCTTGGACAGGGGGCACCAAGAGACCCAGTACTTC
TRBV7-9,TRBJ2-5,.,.,CASSLVGTQETQYF,TGTGCCAGCAGCTTAGTCGGGACTCAAGAGACCCAGTACTTC
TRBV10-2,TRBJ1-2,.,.,CASSESLQGGRGYTF,TGCGCCAGCAGTGAGTCGCTACAGGGAGGACGTGGCTACACCTTC
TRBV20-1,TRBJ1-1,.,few,CSAREPPGNTEAFF,TGCAGTGCTAGAGAGCCACCAGGGAACACTGAAGCTTTCTTT
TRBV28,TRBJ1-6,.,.,CASSLPRGYNSPLHF,TGTGCCAGCAGTTTACCCAGGGGCTATAATTCACCCCTCCACTTT
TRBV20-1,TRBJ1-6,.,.,CSAPRDTGPNSPLHF,TGCAGTGCTCCACGGGACACCGGACCTAATTCACCCCTCCACTTT
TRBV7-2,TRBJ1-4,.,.,CASRPTGRTNEKLFF,TGTGCCAGCAGGCCTACCGGTCGAACTAATGAAAAACTGTTTTTT
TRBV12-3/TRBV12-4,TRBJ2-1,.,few,CASGPPIQGLYNEQFF,TGTGCCAGCGGACCCCCAATACAGGGCTTATACAATGAGCAGTTCTTC
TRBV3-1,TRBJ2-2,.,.,CASTFSGELFF,TGTGCCAGCACCTTTTCCGGGGAGCTGTTTTTT
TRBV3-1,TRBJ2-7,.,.,CASSQVGLAPSEQYF,TGTGCCAGCAGCCAAGTCGGCCTAGCCCCTAGCGAGCAGTACTTC
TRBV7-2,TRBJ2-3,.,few,CASSSRRADTQYF,TGTGCCAGCAGCTCCCGAAGGGCGGATACGCAGTATTTT
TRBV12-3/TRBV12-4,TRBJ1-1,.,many,CASRALSGVGEAFF,TGTGCCAGCAGAGCCCTATCAGGTGTTGGTGAAGCTTTCTTT
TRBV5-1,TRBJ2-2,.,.,CASSHQTQGTGELFF,TGCGCCAGCAGCCATCAAACGCAGGGGACCGGGGAGCTGTTTTTT